This TCR beta chain was identified during a study of regulatory T cells in long-lasting Graves disease. Study context: Patients newly diagnosed with Graves' had been on antithyroid drugs for under 3 months.

The time point is: newly diagnosed GD, antithyroid drugs for less than 3 months. RNA extracted from PBMCs served as the sequencing template. The V and J ends lost 6 bases and 5 bases respectively, with 13 bases between them. CDR1 and CDR2 from the germline V gene are SNHLY and FYNNEI. CDR3 length: 13 amino acids. This clonotype has more than one count but fewer than ten. The TCR beta library used iRepertoire HTBI primers with Arm-PCR amplification of CDR3. TCRdb ran MiXCR on the multiplex PCR reads and lists one entry per CDR3 protein. The sample lists about 540,000 distinct CDR3 sequences; around an eighth were seen once. The same specimen was also included in a second study, on T cells in Graves' hyperthyroidism and ophthalmopathy.

This clonotype was sampled from a man aged 30 to 39 with Graves disease. The J gene is TRBJ2-5, the V gene TRBV2; D perhaps matches TRBD2 (7 bases). The sample consisted of peripheral blood mononuclear cells (PBMCs), taken at new diagnosis, from a patient treated with antithyroid drugs. The CDR3 nucleotides are TGTGCCAGCAGGGCGGGGGCGCGTGAGACCCAGTACTTC. Its translation: CASRAGARETQYF.